This TCR beta chain was observed in a study of regulatory T cells in long-lasting Graves disease (dated by TCRdb to about 2021). Regarding the complete study: To count as having persistent Graves' disease, a patient had to have received antithyroid drug treatment for over 5 years with TSH receptor autoantibodies remaining persistently positive. Persistent Graves' disease patients were compared with newly diagnosed Graves' disease patients by peripheral blood TCR sequencing and RNA sequencing. The study was conducted in China and was registered as a clinical trial. TCR sequencing covered approximately 13 persistent and around 20 newly diagnosed Graves' disease patients, some 35 samples in total. Antithyroid drugs had been taken for approximately 10 years on average by persistent Graves' disease patients in the clinical cohort. The paper as a whole reports these results and caveats: Because the primary lesion, thyroid tissue, could not be accessed, the study looked at peripheral blood alone. Compared with newly diagnosed patients, persistent Graves' disease patients had lower TCR Shannon entropy and fewer highly expanded clones, which suggests clonal expansion. Only the TCR beta chain was sequenced and analyzed. The authors acknowledged the small sample size as a limitation that may reduce accuracy. More public clonotypes were shared among persistent patients (roughly 3,000) than among newly diagnosed patients (966). Persistent disease showed preferential use of TRBV28, TRBJ1-2 and TRBJ2-5, whereas newly diagnosed disease favored TRBV20-1 and TRBJ2-1.

Explained via the paper, the time point label denotes: persistent/refractory GD, antithyroid drugs over 5 years with positive TRAb. RNA was extracted from PBMCs in TRIzol for both TCR sequencing and RNA sequencing. The diagnosis of Graves' disease followed American Thyroid Association guidelines. The patients came from an endocrinology department in Xi'an, China. Each patient gave approximately 9 milliliters of peripheral blood, collected in an EDTA anticoagulant tube. Ficoll Paque Plus density gradient separation was used to isolate PBMCs, and no additional T cell sorting was done. An Agilent 2100 Bioanalyzer and agarose gel were used to assess RNA quality, and a NanoDrop 2000 was used to measure RNA concentration. V sheds 4 bases and J sheds 1 base, leaving 16 bases between their ends. The CDR3 runs 15 amino acids, cysteine and phenylalanine included. The entry retains the CDR3 DNA only, 45 bases that are in frame from base 1. According to the germline V gene, CDR1 reads SQVTM and CDR2 reads ANQGSEA.

Libraries were prepared through multiplex PCR. TCRdb shows the sequencer as Illumina HiSeq 4000. CDR3 regions were amplified by Arm-PCR with iRepertoire HTBI primers to construct TCR beta libraries. PCR products were gel purified before sequencing. On the authors' methods: Across samples, roughly 60 TRBV and 15 or so TRBJ segments were identified and used for gene usage analysis of CDR3 amino acid clonotypes. Filtered high-quality paired reads were merged into contigs using COPE and FqMerger. BLAST was used to align contigs to IMGT TRBV, TRBD and TRBJ reference genes, and CDR3 was defined according to IMGT. Any clonotype with a frequency above 0.1% was counted as a highly expanded clone. Repertoire diversity was measured by Shannon entropy, and V-J evenness by the Gini coefficient. Public clonotypes were defined as clonotypes shared by more than one individual. Using fastp at Q25 and MiXCR, TCRdb reprocessed the public reads and kept productive beta chains. Rows with one shared CDR3 protein collapse into an entry with the most common genes and DNA. TCRdb, not the authors, supplied the V and J calls. Within this sample are 600,000 to 850,000 distinct CDR3 sequences, with about 32% of them counted one time only. Of the sample, about 42% falls within the top ten clones.

About this clonotype itself: The target of this receptor is not known. No much larger clone is present one base from it, and per-base qualities are unavailable.

The origin of this receptor is a female donor with Graves disease. The sequences come from peripheral blood mononuclear cells (PBMCs), collected when the disease was refractory, from a patient treated with antithyroid drugs. The receptor chain draws on TRBV29-1 and TRBJ1-1; the D gene cannot be named for sure. The CDR3 reads CSVVLLLGRNTEAFF. Here is the DNA: TGCAGCGTTGTCCTACTGCTGGGTAGGAACACTGAAGCTTTCTTT.